This is a list of T cell receptor beta chains from one sample in a study of blood T cell repertoires in COVID-19. Measured with immunoSEQ multiplex PCR; TCRdb has only the in-frame clones, and not every one. The sample consists of under 200,000 clones, around 75% of them appearing once. Sequenced sample: peripheral blood. The receptors were gathered from a woman in her 40s with COVID-19, enrolled during active disease. Both conserved end residues are part of each CDR3. The D gene is left open where the match is weak. The size of a clone is reported for some rows only, either as once, few or many, or as a class for expanded clones.

V,size,J,D,DNA,CDR3
TRBV6-5,NA,TRBJ2-7,NA,TGTGCCAGCAGTTCCCCGGGTTACGAGCAGTACTTC,CASSSPGYEQYF
TRBV11-2,few,TRBJ2-7,TRBD1,TGTGCCAGCACCACCAACCGGGACAGAGGCCACGAGCAGTACTTC,CASTTNRDRGHEQYF
TRBV5-1,NA,TRBJ2-2,NA,TGCGCCTCCTTGACAGGTCCTCGGACCGGGGAGCTGTTTTTT,CASLTGPRTGELFF
TRBV19,NA,TRBJ2-1,TRBD2,TGTGCCATCGGGACTAGCACCTACAATGAGCAGTTCTTC,CAIGTSTYNEQFF
TRBV12-3/TRBV12-4,NA,TRBJ1-2,NA,TGTGCCAGCAGGTCAGAAAATGACTATGGCTACACCTTC,CASRSENDYGYTF
TRBV25-1,few,TRBJ2-7,TRBD1,TGTGCCAGCAGTGGGTCGGGACAGGGGAACGAGCAGTACTTC,CASSGSGQGNEQYF
TRBV4-2,NA,TRBJ2-1,NA,TGTGCCAGCAGCCAAGATGTTATGAGTCTTCAGCAGTTCTTC,CASSQDVMSLQQFF
TRBV2,NA,TRBJ1-1,TRBD1,TGTGCCAGCCTTGTGGGGGACAGGGGGATGAATGCTTTCTTT,CASLVGDRGMNAFF
TRBV4-1,NA,TRBJ2-2,TRBD2,TGCGCCAGCAGCCAAGCCTCACTAGCGGGGGGGCCAGAGGGGTTCGCCGGGGAGCTGTTTTTT,CASSQASLAGGPEGFAGELFF
TRBV11-2,NA,TRBJ2-3,NA,TGTGCCAGCAGCTTCGGTCCTAGCGCTTACACAGATACGCAGTATTTT,CASSFGPSAYTDTQYF
TRBV4-1,NA,TRBJ2-3,NA,TGCGCCAGCAGCCCCCTAAGAGTAGATACGCAGTATTTT,CASSPLRVDTQYF
TRBV19,NA,TRBJ1-1,NA,TGTGCCAGTAGTGCCAGGGATGTTAAGAACACTGAAGCTTTCTTT,CASSARDVKNTEAFF
TRBV10-3,NA,TRBJ1-2,TRBD1,TGTGCCATCAGTGAGAGCCCGACAGGGTCGTTGGGCTACACCTTC,CAISESPTGSLGYTF
TRBV7-6,NA,TRBJ1-3,NA,TGTGCCAGCAGCTTAGAGGGGCAAGTATACCTCTCTGGAAACACCATATATTTT,CASSLEGQVYLSGNTIYF
TRBV6-6,NA,TRBJ2-2,TRBD2,TGTGCCAGCACCCCCGGCGGGGGGGGAGAAACCGGGGAGCTGTTTTTT,CASTPGGGGETGELFF
TRBV18,NA,TRBJ1-4,TRBD1,TGTGCCAGCTCACAAAACAGGGGTGCAACTAATGAAAAACTGTTTTTT,CASSQNRGATNEKLFF
TRBV7-9,NA,TRBJ2-3,TRBD2,TGTGCCAGCAGCTTACTTTCTAGCGGGAGCACAGATACGCAGTATTTT,CASSLLSSGSTDTQYF
TRBV7-2,NA,TRBJ1-1,TRBD1,TGTGCCAGCATCAAACAGGGGGCTTTCACTGAAGCTTTCTTT,CASIKQGAFTEAFF
TRBV7-6,NA,TRBJ2-1,TRBD2,TGTGCCAGCAGCTTAGGGACTAGCGGAACATACAATGAGCAGTTCTTC,CASSLGTSGTYNEQFF
TRBV25-1,NA,TRBJ1-2,NA,TGTGCCAGCAGTGGTATTAACTATGGCTACACCTTC,CASSGINYGYTF
TRBV6-2/TRBV6-3,once,TRBJ1-2,TRBD1,TGTGCCAGCAGTTACCGGGACAGGAGCTATGGCTACACCTTC,CASSYRDRSYGYTF
TRBV3-1/TRBV3-2,NA,TRBJ1-2,NA,TGTGCCAGCAGCCAAACAGACAGAGACTATGGCTACACCTTC,CASSQTDRDYGYTF
TRBV5-8,NA,TRBJ1-4,TRBD1,TGTGCCAGCAGCCCTCGGACAGGGGGAGAAAAACTGTTTTTT,CASSPRTGGEKLFF
TRBV5-4,NA,TRBJ2-3,NA,TGTGCCAGCAGCTTGACGGGGGACGATACGCAGTATTTT,CASSLTGDDTQYF
TRBV12-2,NA,TRBJ2-1,NA,TGTGCAAGTCGCCCCCTCGGACAGCTTTACTACAATGAGCAGTTCTTC,CASRPLGQLYYNEQFF
TRBV30,NA,TRBJ2-7,NA,TGTGCCTGGAGTGTTGGACTTCTCTACTCCTACGAGCAGTACTTC,CAWSVGLLYSYEQYF
TRBV3-1/TRBV3-2,NA,TRBJ1-2,TRBD1,TGTGCCAGCAGCCAAGGGAGAGGACAGGGGATAATTTCACGTGGCTACACCTTC,CASSQGRGQGIISRGYTF
TRBV11-3,NA,TRBJ1-6,NA,TGTGCCAGCAGCTTGACAGTCAATTCACCCCTCCACTTT,CASSLTVNSPLHF
TRBV21-1,few,TRBJ1-2,NA,TGTGCCAGCAGCAATACCGACAGGGAACCCCATGGCTACACCTTC,CASSNTDREPHGYTF